This section outlines one T cell receptor beta chain sequence together with its context. This specimen comes from a study of blood T cell repertoires in COVID-19. Study overall: T cells, B-cell-depleted T cells, or PBMCs provided the cDNA or gDNA that served as material.

In the source study's methods: How many nucleated cells were present was estimated from reference gene primer amplification. Using immunoSEQ multiplex PCR, the repertoire was profiled, and TCRdb retains in-frame clones only, with some absent. That table is the source of V, J and clone size, and D and trimming were worked out from the DNA. This table holds roughly 80,000 clones, about 83% found once. Trimming at V came to 4 bases and at J to 5 bases, leaving 13 bases not matched to a gene. CDR1 is LGHDT, CDR2 YNNKEL, per germline (reference sequence). The CDR3 spans 16 residues. This TCR was sampled from a middle-aged man with acute or convalescent COVID-19. Input material: peripheral blood. The chain uses TRBV3-1 (or the pseudogene TRBV3-2) and TRBJ2-7; 8 nucleotides agree with TRBD2. The CDR3 bases are TGTGCCAGCAGCCCCACGGGGAGGATAGCGGGAAACGAGCAGTACTTC. Amino acid sequence: CASSPTGRIAGNEQYF.